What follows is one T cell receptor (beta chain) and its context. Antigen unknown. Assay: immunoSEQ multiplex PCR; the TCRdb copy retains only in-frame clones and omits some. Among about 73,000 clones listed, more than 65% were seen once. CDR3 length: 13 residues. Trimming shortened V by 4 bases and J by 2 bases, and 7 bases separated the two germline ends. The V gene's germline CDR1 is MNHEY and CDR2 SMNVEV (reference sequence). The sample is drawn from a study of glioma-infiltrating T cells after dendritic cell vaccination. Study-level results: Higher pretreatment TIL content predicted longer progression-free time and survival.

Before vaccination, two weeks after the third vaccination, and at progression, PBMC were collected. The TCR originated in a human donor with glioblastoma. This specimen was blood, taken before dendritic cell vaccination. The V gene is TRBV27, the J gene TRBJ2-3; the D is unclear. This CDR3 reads CASSSPDTDTQYF. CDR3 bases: TGTGCCAGCAGTTCACCAGACACAGATACGCAGTATTTT.